This T cell receptor beta chain was found in a study of T cell changes during pregnancy in multiple sclerosis (dated by TCRdb to the late 2010s). About the study as a whole: In women with multiple sclerosis, the researchers looked at how the T cell repertoire shifted as pregnancy progressed.

The library was made by the immunoSEQ multiplex PCR assay. As stored in TCRdb, this immuneACCESS dataset retains in-frame rearrangements with V and J assigned. A fraction of the clones does not appear; measured against another copy, unresolved V genes explain less than half of the discrepancy, and the remainder lacks a known reason. Here the sample has over 65,000 clones; roughly nine tenths occur a single time. The top ten hold around 2.3% of the sample. As regards this clone: This receptor's antigen is unknown. The input lacks base qualities; no much larger clone sits a single base away.

The germline V end is reduced by 2 bases and the J end by 0 bases; junction bases left unmatched: 11. The CDR3 contains 19 residues, cysteine and phenylalanine counted. The read is trimmed to its CDR3 DNA, 57 bases read in frame from base 1. Sequences MNHNS (CDR1) and SASEGT (CDR2) are obtained from the germline V gene. This specimen was peripheral blood, taken in the first trimester of pregnancy. The clonotype was recovered from a female donor with multiple sclerosis, enrolled in a pregnancy study. The chain links TRBV6-1 with TRBJ1-3; TRBD1 aligns with 9 central bases. The nucleotide sequence is given as TGTGCCAGCAGTGAAACAGGTTCGGGACAGGGCGTCTCTGGAAACACCATATATTTT. Its protein is CASSETGSGQGVSGNTIYF.